Below, 10 T cell receptor beta chains from the same sample are listed, as sequenced in a study of cytomegalovirus exposure and HLA in healthy donors. Vbeta (60) and Jbeta (13) primers were used in the PCR. Data came from immunoSEQ multiplex PCR; TCRdb stores just in-frame clones and leaves some out. The repertoire holds roughly 200,000 clones, about 84% seen once, with roughly 13% in the top ten. The specimen sequenced was PBMCs. These receptors all stem from a woman in her 30s in good health and CMV-seropositive.

The gene calls are TRBV5-4 and TRBJ2-7, with 8 bases matching TRBD2. The CDR3 extends over 13 amino acids. Trimming cost V 2 bases and J 7 bases; bases outside gene matches: 5. Germline V lookup: CDR1 SGHNT, CDR2 YYREEE (reference sequence). DNA of the CDR3: TGTGCCAGCAGCTTCGGGGGGGCTGGGGAGCAGTACTTC. Its protein is CASSFGGAGEQYF. The complete variable domain, with remaining parts taken from reference TRBV5-4 and TRBJ2-7, reads ETGVTQSPTHLIKTRGQQVTLRCSSQSGHNTVSWYQQALGQGPQFIFQYYREEENGRGNFPPRFSGLQFPNYSSELNVNALELDDSALYLCASSFGGAGEQYFGPGTRLTVT.

This clone has more than one count but fewer than ten. This chain links TRBV6-1 with TRBJ2-7; D gene unclear. CDR1 and CDR2 from the germline V gene are MNHNS and SASEGT. V was shortened by 9 bases and J by 2 bases, with 17 bases between the two germline ends. This CDR3 region has 14 residues. CDR3 coding DNA: TGTGCCAGTCTTAGCCACGGGTTTCCCTACGAGCAGTACTTC. Residues: CASLSHGFPYEQYF.

The chain couples TRBV7-2 to TRBJ2-1; 7 nucleotides line up with TRBD1. This CDR3 region has 13 residues. Losses at the gene ends were 1 base for V and 13 bases for J; bases not matched to a gene: 7. The V gene's germline CDR1 is SGHTA and CDR2 FQGNSA. In DNA form, the CDR3 reads TGTGCCAGCAGCTTAGGAACAGGGGAATTTCAGTTCTTC. It specifies CASSLGTGEFQFF.

V gene TRBV5-1 combines with J gene TRBJ2-7; 7 positions match TRBD2. Germline trimming cut 4 bases from V and 3 bases from J; bases unmatched to any gene: 4. The CDR3 is 13 residues long. Per the germline V gene, CDR1 is SGHRS and CDR2 is YFSETQ. CDR3 protein: CASSAGLFYEQYF. As DNA, the CDR3 is TGCGCCAGCAGCGCGGGACTATTCTACGAGCAGTACTTC.

The chain recombines TRBV4-1 with TRBJ1-2; the D is unclear. V was trimmed by 1 base and J by 5 bases, leaving 14 bases between them. The CDR3 has 15 residues. Germline V gene data show CDR1 as MGHRA and CDR2 as YSYEKL. The CDR3, as DNA: TGCGCCAGCAGCCAAGTAGCGGCAGAACGATATGGCTACACCTTC. Translation gives CASSQVAAERYGYTF.

The genes are TRBV11-3 and TRBJ2-1; TRBD1 is a possible D gene (7 bases). The CDR3 sequence is 15 residues long. V was shortened by 0 bases and J by 6 bases, with 12 bases between the two germline ends. CDR1 is SGHNT, CDR2 YENEEA, per germline. The DNA of the CDR3 is TGTGCCAGCAGCTTAGATGCGGGACAGCTCAATGAGCAGTTCTTC. As protein: CASSLDAGQLNEQFF.

The rearrangement links TRBV5-1 to TRBJ2-7; 7 bases map to TRBD2. Germline V lookup: CDR1 SGHRS, CDR2 YFSETQ. V was clipped by 4 bases and J by 3 bases; unmatched bases: 7. The CDR3 extends over 14 amino acids. The CDR3 DNA is TGCGCCAGCAGCCTACCGGGACTAAACTACGAGCAGTACTTC. Translating gives CASSLPGLNYEQYF. The whole variable domain, remainder taken from reference TRBV5-1 and TRBJ2-7, is KAGVTQTPRYLIKTRGQQVTLSCSPISGHRSVSWYQQTPGQGLQFLFEYFSETQRNKGNFPGRFSGRQFSNSRSEMNVSTLELGDSALYLCASSLPGLNYEQYFGPGTRLTVT.

The chain has TRBV6-4 and TRBJ2-7, with D perhaps TRBD2 (5 bases). The CDR3 has 15 residues. Trimming removed 8 bases from V and 3 bases from J, with 20 bases in between. Germline V gene data show CDR1 as MRHNA and CDR2 as SNTAGT. The CDR3 nucleotides read TGTGCCAGCGAACCTCCGGCGGGTGCGGACTACGAGCAGTACTTC. This encodes CASEPPAGADYEQYF.

This clone was counted between two and nine times. This chain uses TRBV7-6 with TRBJ2-3, with D possibly being TRBD2 (5 bases). The CDR3 runs to 12 residues. V was shortened by 4 bases and J by 5 bases, with 7 bases between the two germline ends. The germline CDR1 and CDR2 sequences are SGHVS and FNYEAQ. The CDR3 nucleotides read TGTGCCAGCAGCTCTAGCTTAGATACGCAGTATTTT. It yields the protein CASSSSLDTQYF.

This clone appeared a single time. Here the CDR3 DNA reads TGTGCCAGCAGGCCTACGGGACAAGCCTACGAGCAGTACTTC. Translating it yields CASRPTGQAYEQYF. The chain joins TRBV7-8 to TRBJ2-7, with D possibly being TRBD1 (6 bases). The germline V gene has CDR1 SGHVS and CDR2 FQNEAQ. This CDR3 is built from 14 residues. V dropped 6 bases and J dropped 2 bases, with 14 bases sitting between them.